Described below is a single T cell receptor (beta chain) sequence and its context. Its antigen specificity is not known. Within one base of it there is no much larger clone, and no base qualities were kept. The cysteine opens and the phenylalanine closes a CDR3 of 12 amino acids. Of the read, only the CDR3 DNA is kept; its 36 bases are in frame from base 1. Taken from the germline V gene, the CDR1 and CDR2 loops are SNHLY and FYNNEI. V was cut back by 8 bases and J by 2 bases, leaving a gap of 10 bases between them. The data originate from a study of identical twins listed by TCRdb under 2016. Notes on the research overall: TCR alpha and beta repertoires from monozygotic twins, unrelated adults of various ages and cord blood were deep-sequenced to test whether fetal clonotypes persist. To rule out contamination, the twin experiments were replicated at different times with different library preparation protocols.

Receptors were amplified or captured by 5' RACE. The sequencer was an Illumina HiSeq 2000. A universal primer binding site was introduced by template switching, and a unique molecular identifier was present in the final cDNA, enabling accurate counting of TCR cDNA molecules. Specific primers in the conserved constant-segment region were used to synthesize first-strand cDNA for the TCR alpha and beta chains. To control for contamination, every cDNA library was double barcoded, receiving both a SMART-Mk sample barcode and Illumina barcodes. Two successive PCR steps introduced TruSeq adapter sequences along with Illumina sample barcodes. TCR alpha and beta cDNA libraries were sequenced on the Illumina HiSeq platform with custom primers. Regarding the original processing steps: MiGEC was used to process raw reads and extract unique molecular identifiers, and MiXCR was used to find CDR3 positions. Recombination models were inferred per individual with the repgenHMM and IGoR tools using an EM algorithm. Shared clonotype analysis was performed with the tcR package in R, normalizing sharing by the product of cloneset sizes. Out-of-frame nonproductive sequences were analyzed to study raw recombination free of thymic and clonal selection effects. Using fastp at Q25 and MiXCR, TCRdb reprocessed the public reads and kept productive beta chains. Each entry is one CDR3 protein sequence, shown with its most common DNA and genes. TCRdb, not the original authors, processed these V and J calls. This sample holds a few hundred thousand distinct CDR3 sequences; over 8.5% were observed only once. The ten most abundant clones make up around 7.1% of the sample.

Results the study describes overall, beyond this receptor: Because the same donors could not be followed over many years, conclusions were based on cross-sectional statistical analysis. In beta out-of-frame sequences, excess twin sharing was weaker, because having fewer shared sequences lowered the signal-to-noise ratio. Compared with coincidental sharing between unrelated individuals, an excess of low generation-probability sequences was observed among out-of-frame TCR alpha sequences shared between twins. Abundant cord blood beta clonotypes had fewer insertions, young adult naive repertoires showed a similar but weaker trend, and memory repertoires showed no such trend. Invariant T cells such as MAIT and iNKT could partly confound zero-insertion analyses, although diverse VJ usage argued against such confounding for most clonotypes. In monozygotic twins, out-of-frame TCR alpha sharing was systematically underestimated by recombination models, although the models agreed with sharing between unrelated individuals.

Every donor was a healthy Caucasian. Three pairs of female monozygotic twins, all aged roughly 18 to 30 years, were included in the twin cohort. Positive isolation kits from Invitrogen were used to isolate the CD4+ and CD8+ T cell populations. These data are also associated with another study on yellow fever vaccine responses in identical twins. Drawing on the second study: The T cell response to vaccination in identical twins was reported by the authors to appear partly convergent and partly personalized. Focusing on identical twins, the study followed the T cell clones that responded to the vaccine, and did so with precision.

Input material: CD8+ T cells sorted from blood. The sequence is built from TRBV2 and TRBJ2-7, and perhaps TRBD2 as D gene, on 6 matching bases. The sequence was obtained from a woman under 30 in good health. The CDR3 has the sequence CASGGIPYEQYF. The DNA is as follows: TGTGCCAGCGGCGGGATTCCCTACGAGCAGTACTTC.